The clone carrying this TCR beta chain has at least ten counts. Its antigen is undetermined. Through template switching, a universal primer site was introduced, and the cDNA contained unique molecular identifiers. One entry per CDR3 protein, called by TCRdb with MiXCR from the 5' RACE reads. The sample has around 220,000 distinct CDR3 sequences; roughly 10% are singletons. These data are taken from a study of identical twins. Germline V CDR1 and CDR2: LGHDT, YNNKEL (reference sequence). The CDR3 length is 16 residues. V dropped 3 bases and J dropped 0 bases, with 15 bases sitting between them. Overall study results and limits: Findings came from cross-sectional statistics, without long-term follow-up of donors. Analyses of zero insertions could be partly confounded by invariant MAIT and iNKT cells.

J is TRBJ2-7 and V is TRBV3-1; no definite D call. This clonotype was obtained from a man aged 45 to 65 in good health. Sequenced material: memory T cells sorted from blood. CDR3 bases: TGTGCCAGCAGCCAGAGAGTCGGGCTTAGCTCCTACGAGCAGTACTTC. Translating gives CASSQRVGLSSYEQYF.